The 19 T cell receptor beta chains given below trace back to one sample, sequenced in a study of shared clonotypes between healthy human individuals. Sequencing was performed with immunoSEQ multiplex PCR; in TCRdb, only in-frame clones are kept and a portion is missing. Among 780,000 or so clones listed, 72% were seen once. The sequenced material came from memory CD4+ T cells sorted from blood. As to subset: CD45RA-negative fraction. Receptors were obtained from a woman aged 25 to 39 in good health.

CDR3 nucleotide sequence: TGTGCCAGCAGTTTATGGGGTCAGCCCCAGCATTTT. This sequence encodes CASSLWGQPQHF. The chain couples TRBV27 to TRBJ1-5, with D uncertain. V lost 1 base and J lost 6, with 4 bases in between. Germline V gives CDR1 MNHEY, CDR2 SMNVEV (reference sequence). The CDR3 length is 12 residues.

The table lists this clone with a count of one. Other DNA sequences of this sample code for an identical CDR3. The chain has TRBV10-3 and TRBJ1-4, with TRBD1 identical over 7 bases. Germline loops: CDR1 ENHRY, CDR2 SYGVKD. The CDR3 totals 14 residues. Germline trimming cut 4 bases from V and 3 bases from J; bases unmatched to any gene: 2. The CDR3 spells CAISGTGANEKLFF. The DNA of the CDR3 is TGTGCCATCAGTGGGACAGGCGCTAATGAAAAACTGTTTTTT.

The chain carries TRBV5-1 and TRBJ1-1, with D unresolved. The ends were cut back, 2 bases at V and 6 bases at J, with 11 bases in the middle. The CDR3 spans 13 residues. The germline V gene has CDR1 SGHRS and CDR2 YFSETQ. CDR3 region: CASSFTEEAEAFF. The CDR3 coding sequence is TGCGCCAGCAGCTTTACGGAGGAGGCTGAAGCTTTCTTT.

The chain carries TRBV18 and TRBJ1-2, with 7 nucleotides matching TRBD1. Trimming cost V 3 bases and J 4 bases; bases outside gene matches: 11. The CDR3 is 16 amino acids. Looked up from germline, CDR1 is KGHSH and CDR2 is LQKENI. The CDR3 nucleotides are TGTGCCAGCTCACCTCCGGGACAGAAGGGTATCTATGGCTACACCTTC. As protein: CASSPPGQKGIYGYTF. Using reference TRBV18 and TRBJ1-2 for the parts outside the CDR3, the full variable domain is NAGVMQNPRHLVRRRGQEARLRCSPMKGHSHVYWYRQLPEEGLKFMVYLQKENIIDESGMPKERFSAEFPKEGPSILRIQQVVRGDSAAYFCASSPPGQKGIYGYTFGSGTRLTVV.

V is TRBV28 and J is TRBJ2-7; 8 bases are a match to TRBD1. The CDR3 is 14 residues long. Germline values: CDR1 MDHEN, CDR2 SYDVKM. The junction had 8 bases not matched to a gene; V was cut back by 4 bases and J by 6 bases. The CDR3 nucleotides are TGTGCCAGCAGTTCGGGACAGGTAGAAACCGAGCAGTACTTC. Encoded protein: CASSSGQVETEQYF.

The J gene is TRBJ2-2, the V gene TRBV14; D assignment may be TRBD1 or TRBD2 (5 bases each). This CDR3 region has 13 residues. Germline-derived CDR1 and CDR2 are SGHDN and FVKESK. V lost 3 bases to trimming and J lost 10 bases, with 12 bases between them. CDR3 loop: CASSHTGTSELFF. In DNA form, the CDR3 reads TGTGCCAGCAGCCATACCGGGACGTCGGAGCTGTTTTTT.

J is TRBJ2-5 and V is TRBV5-1, with 9 nucleotides matching TRBD1. This CDR3 comprises 14 residues. CDR1 is SGHRS and CDR2 is YFSETQ in the germline V gene. V shed 2 bases and J 5 bases; nucleotides not matched to a gene: 4. CDR3 in amino acids: CASSFTGGRETQYF. The CDR3 DNA follows: TGCGCCAGCAGCTTCACAGGGGGCAGGGAGACCCAGTACTTC. Variable domain in full (rest from reference TRBV5-1 and TRBJ2-5): KAGVTQTPRYLIKTRGQQVTLSCSPISGHRSVSWYQQTPGQGLQFLFEYFSETQRNKGNFPGRFSGRQFSNSRSEMNVSTLELGDSALYLCASSFTGGRETQYFGPGTRLLVL.

The rearrangement uses TRBV5-1 and TRBJ2-1, with 12 nucleotides matching TRBD2. With V trimmed by 4 bases and J by 1 base, 12 bases remained unmatched. Germline CDR1 reads SGHRS; CDR2 reads YFSETQ. This CDR3 has 19 amino acids. The CDR3 DNA sequence: TGCGCCAGCAGCCCGTCCGGGCTAGCGGGAGGGCCGTCCTACAATGAGCAGTTCTTC. Its protein is CASSPSGLAGGPSYNEQFF.

The chain couples TRBV27 to TRBJ2-3, with 9 bases aligning to TRBD2. This CDR3 is built from 18 residues. Germline V gene lookup returns CDR1 MNHEY and CDR2 SMNVEV (reference sequence). V was clipped by 4 bases and J by 3 bases; unmatched bases: 14. The CDR3 protein is CASSYLAGMGLGTDTQYF. In DNA, the CDR3 is TGTGCCAGCAGTTATCTAGCGGGAATGGGCCTAGGAACAGATACGCAGTATTTT.

This sequence joins TRBV19 and TRBJ2-7; 11 bases match TRBD1. The V gene end was trimmed by 8 bases and the J gene end by 3 bases; junction bases not matched to a gene: 6. The CDR3 is 14 amino acids. Germline CDR1 reads LNHDA; CDR2 reads SQIVND (reference sequence). CDR3 DNA: TGTGCCAGTGGGGGACAGGGGGTGAACTACGAGCAGTACTTC. Translation gives CASGGQGVNYEQYF.

This clone was observed a handful of times. The chain joins TRBV28 to TRBJ2-7; 7 bases line up with TRBD1. The CDR3 spans 15 residues. The germline gives CDR1 MDHEN, CDR2 SYDVKM. The ends lost 6 bases at V and 3 bases at J; junction bases unmatched: 11. CDR3 sequence (DNA): TGTGCCAGCAGGCTGCCCCAGGGGGAATACTACGAGCAGTACTTC. Its translation is CASRLPQGEYYEQYF.

V and J are TRBV18 and TRBJ2-1, with D perhaps TRBD1 (5 bases). The V gene lost 4 bases and the J gene lost 10 bases, with 11 bases spanning the gap. Germline CDR1 KGHSH, CDR2 LQKENI. This CDR3 has 12 amino acids. The CDR3 region is CASSLLDTEQFF. DNA of the CDR3: TGTGCCAGCTCACTATTGGACACCGAGCAGTTCTTC.

This clone was seen a few times. The rearrangement links TRBV30 to TRBJ1-4; D not resolved. This CDR3 region has 12 residues. V dropped 4 bases and J dropped 8 bases, with 11 bases sitting between them. Germline CDR1 and CDR2: GTSNPN and SVGIG (reference sequence). DNA of the CDR3: TGTGCCTGGACTGGAGCTGGAGAAAAACTGTTTTTT. Its protein is CAWTGAGEKLFF.

The rearrangement joins TRBV2 to TRBJ1-3; no firm D call. The V and J ends lost 9 bases and 0 bases respectively, with 18 bases between them. CDR3 length: 16 residues. The germline V gene has CDR1 SNHLY and CDR2 FYNNEI. CDR3 nucleotides: TGTGCCAGTACGGCCCAACGAGTGAGCTCTGGAAACACCATATATTTT. Translated, it gives CASTAQRVSSGNTIYF.

This clone appeared a few times. This rearrangement joins TRBV10-3 to TRBJ1-4, with D perhaps TRBD1 (5 bases). Germline values: CDR1 ENHRY, CDR2 SYGVKD. The V and J ends lost 3 bases and 3 bases respectively, with 11 bases between them. The CDR3 loop spans 15 amino acids. This CDR3 reads CAISEAGPANEKLFF. The DNA of the CDR3 is TGTGCCATCAGTGAAGCGGGGCCTGCTAATGAAAAACTGTTTTTT.

In DNA, the CDR3 is TGTGCCAGCAGCGAGGACGCGGGGACCGGCGACGAGCAGTACTTC. It specifies CASSEDAGTGDEQYF. This chain uses TRBV16 with TRBJ2-7; the D gene is possibly TRBD2 (6 bases). The V end lost 5 bases, the J end lost 5 bases, and 19 bases lay between the germline ends. Germline V gene data show CDR1 as KGHSY and CDR2 as FQNENV. The CDR3 extends over 15 amino acids.

This chain joins TRBV5-4 and TRBJ2-5; 7 nucleotides line up with TRBD1. This CDR3 has 16 amino acids. Unmatched junction bases numbered 9, after V lost 4 bases and J lost 0 bases. Germline V gives CDR1 SGHNT, CDR2 YYREEE (reference sequence). CDR3 sequence: CASSERQGRYQETQYF. In DNA form, the CDR3 reads TGTGCCAGCAGCGAGCGACAGGGTAGGTACCAAGAGACCCAGTACTTC. Drawing the rest from reference TRBV5-4 and TRBJ2-5, the complete variable domain is ETGVTQSPTHLIKTRGQQVTLRCSSQSGHNTVSWYQQALGQGPQFIFQYYREEENGRGNFPPRFSGLQFPNYSSELNVNALELDDSALYLCASSERQGRYQETQYFGPGTRLLVL.

The rearrangement links TRBV18 to TRBJ2-4; D possibly uses TRBD1 or TRBD2 (5 bases each). The germline V and J ends were trimmed by 3 bases and 1 base, with 16 bases remaining between them. The CDR3 is made up of 17 amino acids. The germline CDR1 and CDR2 sequences are KGHSH and LQKENI. DNA of the CDR3: TGTGCCAGCTCACCCCCTGGGCAGGGAGTGGCCAAAAACATTCAGTACTTC. It specifies CASSPPGQGVAKNIQYF. Together with reference TRBV18 and TRBJ2-4, the CDR3 gives the full variable domain: NAGVMQNPRHLVRRRGQEARLRCSPMKGHSHVYWYRQLPEEGLKFMVYLQKENIIDESGMPKERFSAEFPKEGPSILRIQQVVRGDSAAYFCASSPPGQGVAKNIQYFGAGTRLSVL.

The gene calls are TRBV19 and TRBJ2-1; TRBD2 agrees at 10 bases. Germline V gives CDR1 LNHDA, CDR2 SQIVND (reference sequence). J lost 3 bases, V lost 4 bases, and 6 bases had no gene match. The CDR3 sequence is 16 residues long. For the CDR3, the DNA is TGTGCCAGTAGTACAGCTAGCGGGAGCGGCTACAATGAGCAGTTCTTC. This codes for CASSTASGSGYNEQFF.